What follows describes a single T cell receptor beta chain. Its antigen has not been determined. Base quality data are lacking; no much larger clone is found one base away. The sample originates from a study of cytomegalovirus exposure and HLA in healthy donors (dated by TCRdb to about 2017). Describing the broader study: An earlier analysis of under 600 of the donors reported 250 to 300 Gb of sequence data and 117 million unique TCR beta sequences from about 179 million T cells. All discovery cohort repertoires had been generated using a single sequencing platform. Both class I and class II loci were covered by HLA typing, at four-digit resolution. An early release that covered about 600 HLA-typed donors contained 300 to 350 gigabases of sequencing data and roughly 84 million unique TCR sequences. Of the roughly 400 genotyped donors, around 81% fell in the genetic ancestry cluster associated with self-reported Caucasian donors. Typing coverage differed by locus: A, B, C, DRB1 and DQB1 were typed in about 620-640 donors, DQA1 in about 500, DPA1 in around 580, and DPB1 in 450 to 480. Donor age, sex, ethnicity and CMV serostatus were compiled alongside the repertoire data. The study profiled the T cell repertoires of hundreds of subjects by immunosequencing and related them to cytomegalovirus serostatus. The study aimed to test whether cataloging public T cell receptors could reveal signatures of past pathogen exposure. Among about 370 genotyped donors of the cohort, an average of approximately 240,000 unique TCR beta nucleotide sequences was sequenced per donor, of which about 20% were non-productive. High-throughput TCR immunosequencing, statistical association of individual TCRs with disease status, and machine learning were combined to predict cytomegalovirus infection status. A later genetic analysis used genome-wide SNP genotypes for about 55% of the 666 donors, treating that subset as a discovery cohort. Besides the first cohort of 550 to 750 subjects, a separate validation cohort made up of over 95 different subjects was used. A handful of DR-DQ haplotypes were handled as single units for association and clustering because linkage in the cohort was strong. A later analysis re-analyzed previously published TCR beta repertoires from several hundred donors and added high-resolution HLA genotyping to study TCR occurrence patterns. An earlier analysis of approximately 630 of the donors applied high-throughput TCR beta sequencing to assess whether each TCR beta V gene segment acted as functional or pseudogenic. Rather than drawing on any new phenotypic data, the later analysis identified candidate immune exposures from TCR beta sequences and the way those sequences occurred across donors.

Broad study findings and their caveats: A later analysis found that TCR association rates varied across HLA loci, with DRB1 alleles showing the most associated TCRs and HLA-C alleles the fewest. Three of the identified cytomegalovirus-associated TCR beta chains were confirmed in vitro to be specific for cytomegalovirus antigens. Compared with the approximately 670-donor mean, donors in an Asian-associated ancestry cluster had fewer N-insertions in productive TCRs, according to a later genetic analysis. Sequencing depth was assumed to be roughly uniform across donors in the presence/absence analyses, though that assumption may not hold. Most CMV-associated TCR beta chains appeared to be HLA-restricted in a later analysis, and the HLA associations seemed to be driven largely by CMV exposure. Over 15 rarely observed V segments, including chromosome 9 orphons, were excluded from the earlier analysis of approximately 500 of the donors because counts were too low. In a later analysis, HLA-associated TCR beta chains showed more clonal expansion and lower generation probabilities than non-associated chains that were equally common. In this cohort, only TCR beta chains were sequenced, and detectable features were limited by the absence of alpha or paired-chain data. A further reported finding was that TCR beta sequences accurately predicted the HLA-A and HLA-B alleles for most subjects in the first cohort. Broadly in line with IMGT annotations, most TCR beta V segments showed up in productive rearrangements about 87% or about 30% of the time in an earlier analysis of around 600 of the donors. A total of roughly 160 TCR beta chains were listed by the study as associated with cytomegalovirus. The authors suggested that the approach could potentially be generalized to other disease states and immunological phenotypes. The classifier was reported to diagnose cytomegalovirus status with high specificity and sensitivity in both the original and validation cohorts. Immune exposure information for the cohort was limited to CMV serostatus. An association between a missense DCLRE1C variant and V-gene and J-gene trimming of TCR beta chains was found in a later genetic analysis and replicated in an independent cohort. Across donors, most TCR sequences were observed very rarely, whereas some public TCRs were present in many individuals. A later analysis reported that several top co-occurrence clusters appeared linked to parvovirus B19, influenza, CMV and Epstein-Barr virus. Linkage disequilibrium might explain the correlated functional status among segregating V segments, but an unknown experimental factor could not be excluded. HLA typing was unavailable for some donors at each locus, so association tests used only the typed subset. In a later analysis, around 17,000 TCR beta sequences were associated with specific HLA alleles at a false discovery rate of 0.05. The sequencing pipeline was judged likely to have produced a cluster of highly shared sequence variants as a technical artifact. Assigning TCR associations to individual alleles was difficult when HLA alleles, especially DR and DQ, strongly co-occurred.

The library was built by means of the immunoSEQ multiplex PCR assay. For the multiplex PCR, a mixture combining 60 forward primers for TCR Vbeta segments and 13 reverse primers for TCR Jbeta segments was used. The CDR3 region of rearranged TCR beta genes was amplified from genomic DNA with a multiplex PCR assay. The amplified TCR beta libraries were sequenced on the Illumina HiSeq System as 87-base-pair reads. Concerning the study's data processing: A later analysis counted about 82 million unique TCR beta chains across the 550 to 750 repertoires, and roughly 9.9 million of these chains were shared by at least two donors. Raw reads were error-corrected and collapsed into unique sequences by a nearest-neighbor algorithm in which closely related sequences were merged to remove PCR and sequencing errors. V, D and J gene segments were assigned by aligning CDR3 sequences to IMGT reference sequences. For a sequence to be retained, at least a six-nucleotide match to both a V gene segment and a J gene segment was required. A rearrangement was called productive if the CDR3 had no stop codons and remained in frame with V and J, and every other rearrangement was called non-productive. CDR3 was defined according to IMGT convention as the region running from the second conserved V-encoded cysteine to the conserved J-encoded phenylalanine. In an earlier analysis of 587 of the donors, sequences lacking an unambiguous match to a single V gene segment were excluded. In an earlier analysis of about 590 of the donors, a V segment was called functional when productive rearrangements were above 56.7%, and segregating when the standard deviation between donors exceeded 5%. A statistical classification framework was built for diagnosing cytomegalovirus status from the catalog of TCR beta chain sequences. V and J gene assignment, in a later analysis, came from comparing TCR nucleotide sequences with IMGT/GENE-DB human TR gene sequences. Using the TCRdist pipeline, a later analysis assigned CDR3 sequences along with most-parsimonious VDJ recombination scenarios. In a later analysis, each TCR beta chain was defined by its CDR3 amino acid sequence together with its V-gene family, and reads without a unique V-gene family were excluded. To address suspected cross-contamination and a sequencing artifact, a later analysis removed 550 to 750 highly shared, low-generation-probability nucleotide sequences. For each public chain, a later analysis derived a clonal expansion index from normalized ranks of inferred template counts within each repertoire. A later analysis computed generation probabilities with a VDJ recombination model fitted to out-of-frame rearrangements, and checked the results against IGoR. In a later analysis, TCR-TCR, TCR-HLA and TCR-CMV co-occurrence was scored with hypergeometric tests, and a repertoire-size bias correction was applied to TCR pairs. A later analysis estimated false discovery rates by permuting HLA or CMV assignments 20 times. A later analysis grouped co-occurring TCRs with DBSCAN, adding TCRdist sequence similarity when clustering within HLA-allele-positive subsets. For co-occurrence clustering, repertoires with fewer than 30,000 or more than 120,000 public chains were excluded, along with a handful of repertoires with anomalous nucleotide sharing. In TCRdb, the immuneACCESS table is reduced to in-frame sequences with V and J assigned. These tables do not hold every clone; where another copy was compared, an unresolved V gene accounts for under half, and the others remain unexplained. V, J and clone size are taken as reported in that table, and D and trimming were inferred from the DNA itself. The sample table holds fewer than 150,000 clones, of which more than 75% were seen once. The ten largest clones capture 4.5% to 6% of the sample.

The cohort was made up of 666 healthy bone marrow donors. At the time of sampling, all cohort members were nominally healthy, though unrecorded immune exposures were likely present. The donor tested CMV seronegative and was one of the 352 seronegative cohort members. Each donor provided a peripheral blood sample, and peripheral blood mononuclear cells were used for TCR beta sequencing. Genomic DNA was extracted from the blood cell samples with the Qiagen DNeasy Blood Extraction Kit. The receptor's source is a male donor in good health and CMV-seronegative. The sequenced material came from PBMCs.

The nucleotides read TGTGCCAGCATCTCCGTGGGGGGGAACACCGGGGAGCTGTTTTTT. Translation gives CASISVGGNTGELFF. The chain was built from TRBV6-1 and TRBJ2-2; the D gene is perhaps TRBD2, on 6 matching bases. Via the germline V gene, CDR1 is MNHNS and CDR2 SASEGT. CDR3 length: 15 amino acids, cysteine to phenylalanine. Of all the DNA, just the CDR3 is kept, 45 bases in frame from base 1. Trimming takes 7 bases from V and 1 base from J, and the germline ends sit 13 bases apart.